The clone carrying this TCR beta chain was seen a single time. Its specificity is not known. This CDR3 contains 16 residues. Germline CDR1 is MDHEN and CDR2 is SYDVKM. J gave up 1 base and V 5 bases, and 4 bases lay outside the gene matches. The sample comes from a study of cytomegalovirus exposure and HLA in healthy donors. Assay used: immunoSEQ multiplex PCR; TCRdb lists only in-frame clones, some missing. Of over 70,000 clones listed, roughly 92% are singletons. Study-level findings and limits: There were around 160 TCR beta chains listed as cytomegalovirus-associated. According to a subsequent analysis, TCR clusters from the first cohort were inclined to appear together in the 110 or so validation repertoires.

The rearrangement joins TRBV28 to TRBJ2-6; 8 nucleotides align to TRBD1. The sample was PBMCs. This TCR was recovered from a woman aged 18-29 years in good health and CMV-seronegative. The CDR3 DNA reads TGTGCCAGCAGTAGCAGGACAGGGTCTGGGGCCAACGTCCTGACTTTC. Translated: CASSSRTGSGANVLTF.